The rows below give T cell receptor beta chains drawn from one sample of a study of blood T cell repertoires in COVID-19. Only in-frame clones appear in the TCRdb table, and some are missing; sequencing was by immunoSEQ multiplex PCR. The sample consists of over 250,000 clones, roughly 80% of them appearing once. Sample: peripheral blood. Receptors were obtained from a woman aged 50 to 60 who had recovered from COVID-19. Each CDR3 is given with its conserved first and last residue.

j_gene | v_gene | len | CDR3aa
TRBJ1-2 | TRBV6-5 | 13 | CASSYSPEGGYTF
TRBJ2-1 | TRBV7-3 | 17 | CASSLTLTSGLYNEQFF
TRBJ1-5 | TRBV5-8 | 17 | CASSLGQSAGGNQPQHF
TRBJ1-4 | TRBV18 | 15 | CASSPYQGYNEKLFF
TRBJ1-2 | TRBV7-2 | 14 | CASSYGQARGGYTF
TRBJ2-1 | TRBV3-1/TRBV3-2 | 16 | CASSAVTSGSSNEQFF
TRBJ1-1 | TRBV7-2 | 12 | CASSPDTTEAFF
TRBJ2-5 | TRBV28 | 16 | CASSSTRAPNGETQYF
TRBJ2-3 | TRBV7-8 | 16 | CASRETSGGLVDTQYF
TRBJ1-3 | TRBV15 | 18 | CATSRVIRDSTSGNTIYF
TRBJ2-5 | TRBV5-5 | 14 | CASSADRGEETQYF
TRBJ2-2 | TRBV6-6 | 16 | CASSPRGGLGTGELFF
TRBJ1-2 | TRBV29-1 | 12 | CSVGTGGYGYTF
TRBJ1-2 | TRBV29-1 | 14 | CSVESGATPYGYTF
TRBJ2-1 | TRBV11-2 | 19 | CASSPHWSSGASSYNEQFF
TRBJ1-5 | TRBV2 | 15 | CASSESGQYNQPQHF
TRBJ2-7 | TRBV30 | 13 | CAWRAVLGYEQYF
TRBJ2-7 | TRBV6-5 | 14 | CASSYASRDYEQYF
TRBJ2-5 | TRBV7-2 | 13 | CASSRGVQETQYF
TRBJ1-1 | TRBV6-5 | 14 | CASRLGTEKFGAFF
TRBJ2-3 | TRBV7-9 | 16 | CASSPLPGQGTDTQYF
TRBJ1-2 | TRBV19 | 13 | CATIQGFGYGYTF
TRBJ1-5 | TRBV4-3 | 13 | CASSQEHGQPQHF
TRBJ1-1 | TRBV3-1/TRBV3-2 | 15 | CASSRTAGLNTEAFF
TRBJ1-6 | TRBV9 | 16 | CASSGSGDSYNSPLHF
TRBJ2-7 | TRBV27 | 13 | CASRPRGGVEQYF
TRBJ1-2 | TRBV6-5 | 16 | CASSYSAMGTGFGYTF
TRBJ1-2 | TRBV6-5 | 14 | CASSYSKGGYGYTF
TRBJ2-3 | TRBV7-2 | 14 | CASSPRTATDTQYF
TRBJ2-7 | TRBV5-6 | 13 | CASSFAGGGEQYF
TRBJ1-1 | TRBV29-1 | 11 | CSATNTGEAFF
TRBJ2-1 | TRBV6-2/TRBV6-3 | 13 | CASSYGEYNEQFF
TRBJ2-1 | TRBV14 | 14 | CASSQVTKGDEQFF
TRBJ2-1 | TRBV25-1 | 15 | CASSLRGSSYNEQFF